This T cell receptor beta chain was found in a study of cytomegalovirus exposure and HLA in healthy donors. CDR1 and CDR2 (germline): SGHAT, FQNNGV. CDR3 length: 15 residues. V was pared by 4 bases and J by 1 base, with 13 bases between. Both 60 Vbeta primers and 13 Jbeta primers went into the PCR. Clones were read by immunoSEQ multiplex PCR, and TCRdb kept only the in-frame ones, dropping some. The sample shows more than 150,000 clones, approximately 83% of them seen only once. The sample consisted of PBMCs. The J gene is TRBJ1-1, the V gene TRBV11-2; D is unclear. The source of this sequence is a young man in good health and CMV-seropositive. CDR3 sequence: CASSSPRGPNTEAFF. As DNA, the CDR3 is TGTGCCAGCAGCTCCCCTCGGGGTCCGAACACTGAAGCTTTCTTT.